Listed here is a single T cell receptor beta chain. Its antigen is undetermined. At sampling all donors were nominally healthy, likely with unrecorded immune exposures. The data were taken from a study of cytomegalovirus exposure and HLA in healthy donors. PCR amplification relied on 60 Vbeta primers (plus 13 Jbeta primers). The assay was immunoSEQ multiplex PCR, and TCRdb's table has in-frame clones only and misses some. Among about 81,000 clones, 80% to 90% were seen once, and the ten largest hold approximately 2.2%. Study findings and constraints: Within a later analysis, the majority of CMV-associated TCR beta chains appeared HLA-restricted. When a later analysis was performed, an Asian-associated ancestry cluster reportedly had fewer N-insertions than the approximately 700-donor mean. Later work associated more than 15,000 TCR beta sequences with HLA alleles at 0.05 false discovery rate.

The germline CDR1 and CDR2 sequences are MGHDK and SYGVNS. Trimming stripped 6 bases from V and 4 bases from J, with 16 bases between. The CDR3 is 15 residues long. This chain joins TRBV25-1 and TRBJ2-1, with D possibly being TRBD1 (5 bases). The sequence was collected from a man between 18 and 29 years old in good health and CMV-seronegative. The sequenced sample consisted of PBMCs. CDR3 residues: CASRTQGNLYNEQFF. The CDR3 coding sequence is TGTGCCAGCAGAACTCAGGGTAACTTGTACAATGAGCAGTTCTTC.